These T cell receptor beta chains were read from a single sample in a study of CD8+CD57+ T cells in acquired aplastic anemia. TCRdb processed the reads anew with MiXCR; each CDR3 protein has one entry. The table has 120,000 or so distinct CDR3 sequences, 45% to 60% seen once; the top ten hold 25% to 35%. Sequencing input: sorted CD4+, CD8+, or CD8+CD57+ T cells (not recorded which) from PBMCs. These receptors were taken from a human donor with aplastic anemia. Each CDR3 is given without its conserved first and last residue. The order of the fields is J gene, V gene, CDR3 protein.

TRBJ1-6 TRBV20-1 SARVGTAYTPLH
TRBJ2-7 TRBV7-6 ASSQGQGRTYEQY
TRBJ2-5 TRBV25-1 ASSSSPGTGEETQY
TRBJ1-2 TRBV2 ASNTGTGNYGYT
TRBJ2-1 TRBV20-1 SARSQLAGGRSINEQF
TRBJ1-4 TRBV5-1 ASSPDRVGEKLF
TRBJ2-7 TRBV28 ASSLDTGHSYEQY
TRBJ2-5 TRBV7-9 ASSPKAEETQY
TRBJ2-1 TRBV10-3 AISAYGNEQF
TRBJ2-1 TRBV14 ASSQGLTSNNEQF
TRBJ2-1 TRBV15 ATSSRDYLNEQF
TRBJ2-2 TRBV29-1 SVRTSGTNTGELF
TRBJ2-7 TRBV9 ASSDSGNEQY
TRBJ2-5 TRBV7-3 ASSSGTGLETQY
TRBJ1-1 TRBV2 ASSEAGISNTEAF
TRBJ2-3 TRBV4-1 ASSQEQGLGDTQD
TRBJ2-7 TRBV7-9 ASSLAGGPSYEQY
TRBJ1-2 TRBV24-1 ATSRTANYGYT
TRBJ2-7 TRBV12-5 ASEGGGEQY
TRBJ1-2 TRBV25-1 ASTQGTKNYGYT
TRBJ2-3 TRBV15 ATSVGSDTQY
TRBJ2-7 TRBV9 ASSLGQATEQY
TRBJ2-7 TRBV27 ASSYGGISYEQY
TRBJ1-2 TRBV14 ASSQDNRGRGYGYT
TRBJ2-1 TRBV5-1 ASSLATGLTYNEQF
TRBJ2-3 TRBV7-2 ASSTKSTDTQY
TRBJ2-2 TRBV24-1 ATSDWTGDTGELF
TRBJ1-1 TRBV10-3 AISGGGSWSEAF
TRBJ1-1 TRBV2 ASTSNTGATEAF
TRBJ2-7 TRBV5-5 ASSFRDRDFDEQY
TRBJ1-6 TRBV7-3 ASSTGAKNSPLH
TRBJ1-5 TRBV20-1 SARQGGDQPQH
TRBJ1-2 TRBV20-1 SASQGGPLGYT
TRBJ1-3 TRBV24-1 ATSANPGANRNTIY
TRBJ1-3 TRBV7-9 ASSEYRGNTIY
TRBJ2-1 TRBV2 ASSDGGGAYNEQF
TRBJ1-1 TRBV24-1 ATSAGLEAF
TRBJ2-7 TRBV2 ASSEGLSVSYEQY
TRBJ1-2 TRBV7-9 ASSPGTWEGYT
TRBJ1-2 TRBV25-1 ASSKGTKQGANFYGYT
TRBJ2-7 TRBV20-1 SATESGGGNSYEQY
TRBJ1-1 TRBV2 ASSRQDGTEAF
TRBJ1-2 TRBV7-8 ASSLGRRGANYGYT
TRBJ1-2 TRBV20-1 SATKQGVGYGYT
TRBJ1-1 TRBV12-3/TRBV12-4 ASSLSGTGAEAF
TRBJ2-5 TRBV28 ASSPAQETQY
TRBJ2-5 TRBV2 ASSGGSPGTQY
TRBJ1-6 TRBV5-6 ASSLMIQMHSPLH
TRBJ1-2 TRBV7-2 ASSLRGAEGCT
TRBJ1-2 TRBV2 AIGGATTYGYT
TRBJ1-1 TRBV7-8 ASSLSLTRDTEAF
TRBJ1-1 TRBV24-1 ATSDFTGQGSF
TRBJ1-6 TRBV6-5 ASSWDRSVGSPLH
TRBJ2-3 TRBV7-3 ASSRERQGELGDTQY
TRBJ2-7 TRBV19 ASSTGGYEQY
TRBJ2-1 TRBV19 ASKGAPYNEQF